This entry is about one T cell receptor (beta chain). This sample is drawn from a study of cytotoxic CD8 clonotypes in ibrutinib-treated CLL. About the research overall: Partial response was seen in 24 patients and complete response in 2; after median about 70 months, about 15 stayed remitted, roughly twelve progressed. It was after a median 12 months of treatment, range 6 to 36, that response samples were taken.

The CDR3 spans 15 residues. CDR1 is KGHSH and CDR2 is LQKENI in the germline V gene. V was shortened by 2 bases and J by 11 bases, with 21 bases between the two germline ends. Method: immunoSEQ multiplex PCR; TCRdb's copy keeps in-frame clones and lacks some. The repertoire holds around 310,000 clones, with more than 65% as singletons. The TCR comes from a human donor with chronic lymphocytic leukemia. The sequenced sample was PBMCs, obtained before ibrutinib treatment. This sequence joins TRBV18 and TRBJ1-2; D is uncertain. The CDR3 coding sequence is TGTGCCAGCTCACCAGTCATCCCTGACGGCGACTCGTACACCTTC. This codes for CASSPVIPDGDSYTF.